The rows below give T cell receptor beta chains drawn from one sample of a study of shared clonotypes between healthy human individuals. Measured with immunoSEQ multiplex PCR; TCRdb has only the in-frame clones, and not every one. The repertoire includes about half a million clones, about 84% of them detected once, and 12% sits in the top ten. The source material was PBMCs. The source is a woman between 40 and 55 years old in good health. Some clones in this sample may be carry-over from other donors' samples. Both conserved end residues are part of each CDR3. The D gene is left open where the match is weak. Clone size is shown for a subset of rows, as once, few, many or a class of expanded clone.

D: -
size: -
J: TRBJ2-1
length: 13
V: TRBV7-2
CDR3: CASSLVTDNEQFF
DNA: TGTGCCAGCAGCTTAGTTACAGACAATGAGCAGTTCTTC

D: -
size: -
J: TRBJ2-2
length: 16
V: TRBV27
CDR3: CASSLTGTQNTGELFF
DNA: TGTGCCAGCAGCCTAACCGGGACCCAGAACACCGGGGAGCTGTTTTTT

D: -
size: -
J: TRBJ2-5
length: 11
V: TRBV20-1
CDR3: CSPGSRETQYF
DNA: TGCAGTCCGGGCTCCAGAGAGACCCAGTACTTC

D: TRBD2
size: many
J: TRBJ2-1
length: 14
V: TRBV28
CDR3: CASRLAGGYNEQFF
DNA: TGTGCCAGCAGACTAGCGGGAGGGTATAATGAGCAGTTCTTC

D: -
size: -
J: TRBJ2-7
length: 15
V: TRBV5-4
CDR3: CASSYWRQNSYEQYF
DNA: TGTGCCAGCAGCTACTGGAGGCAGAACTCCTACGAGCAGTACTTC

D: -
size: -
J: TRBJ2-5
length: 14
V: TRBV28
CDR3: CASSLSASPETQYF
DNA: TGTGCCAGCAGTTTATCGGCCAGCCCGGAGACCCAGTACTTC

D: -
size: few
J: TRBJ2-1
length: 13
V: TRBV5-4
CDR3: CASSPPEINEQFF
DNA: TGTGCCAGCAGCCCCCCGGAGATAAATGAGCAGTTCTTC

D: -
size: few
J: TRBJ2-3
length: 14
V: TRBV7-6
CDR3: CASSQPRGADTQYF
DNA: TGTGCCAGCAGCCAACCCAGGGGGGCAGATACGCAGTATTTT

D: -
size: few
J: TRBJ2-5
length: 14
V: TRBV7-9
CDR3: CASSLAFSEETQYF
DNA: TGTGCCAGCAGCTTAGCGTTTTCAGAAGAGACCCAGTACTTC

D: -
size: -
J: TRBJ2-3
length: 17
V: TRBV30
CDR3: CAWSRDNALGNTDTQYF
DNA: TGTGCCTGGAGCCGGGACAACGCCCTGGGGAACACAGATACGCAGTATTTT

D: -
size: -
J: TRBJ2-2
length: 15
V: TRBV7-9
CDR3: CASSLPPPNTGELFF
DNA: TGTGCCAGCAGCCTGCCTCCACCGAACACCGGGGAGCTGTTTTTT

D: -
size: -
J: TRBJ2-3
length: 15
V: TRBV30
CDR3: CAWSVGQGMVDTQYF
DNA: TGTGCCTGGAGTGTAGGGCAGGGGATGGTAGATACGCAGTATTTT

D: -
size: -
J: TRBJ1-1
length: 14
V: TRBV28
CDR3: CASSLEAGQLEAFF
DNA: TGTGCCAGCAGTTTGGAGGCCGGACAACTTGAAGCTTTCTTT

D: TRBD2
size: -
J: TRBJ2-5
length: 13
V: TRBV5-1
CDR3: CASKREVQETQYF
DNA: TGCGCCAGCAAGCGGGAGGTACAAGAGACCCAGTACTTC

D: -
size: -
J: TRBJ2-5
length: 13
V: TRBV5-1
CDR3: CASSYRGGETQYF
DNA: TGCGCCAGCAGTTACAGGGGAGGAGAGACCCAGTACTTC

D: -
size: -
J: TRBJ2-1
length: 12
V: TRBV6-5
CDR3: CASKGGQDEQFF
DNA: TGTGCCAGCAAGGGGGGGCAAGATGAGCAGTTCTTC

D: -
size: once
J: TRBJ2-5
length: 14
V: TRBV4-2
CDR3: CASSRGLAQETQYF
DNA: TGTGCCAGCAGCCGGGGGCTAGCCCAAGAGACCCAGTACTTC

D: -
size: once
J: TRBJ2-3
length: 16
V: TRBV7-3
CDR3: CASILKGDTSTDTQYF
DNA: TGTGCCAGCATCTTAAAGGGGGATACTAGCACAGATACGCAGTATTTT

D: -
size: few
J: TRBJ2-2
length: 19
V: TRBV21-1
CDR3: CASSNPFDFYPSNTGELFF
DNA: TGTGCCAGCAGCAATCCGTTCGACTTCTACCCTTCGAACACCGGGGAGCTGTTTTTT

D: -
size: -
J: TRBJ1-3
length: 15
V: TRBV30
CDR3: CAWSLSGGAGNTIYF
DNA: TGTGCCTGGAGTCTTTCTGGAGGGGCTGGAAACACCATATATTTT

D: -
size: -
J: TRBJ2-3
length: 12
V: TRBV6-1
CDR3: CASSGSTDTQYF
DNA: TGTGCCAGCTCAGGGAGCACAGATACGCAGTATTTT

D: -
size: -
J: TRBJ2-5
length: 13
V: TRBV5-6
CDR3: CASSLVGSETQYF
DNA: TGTGCCAGCAGCTTGGTTGGTTCAGAGACCCAGTACTTC

D: TRBD2
size: -
J: TRBJ2-5
length: 15
V: TRBV7-9
CDR3: CASSLGTSWGGTQYF
DNA: TGTGCCAGCAGCTTAGGGACTAGCTGGGGTGGGACCCAGTACTTC

D: -
size: -
J: TRBJ2-7
length: 14
V: TRBV27
CDR3: CASSLGKGTYEQYF
DNA: TGTGCCAGCAGTTTGGGGAAGGGGACCTACGAGCAGTACTTC

D: -
size: -
J: TRBJ2-7
length: 13
V: TRBV28
CDR3: CASSTDTTYEQYF
DNA: TGTGCCAGCAGTACCGATACAACCTACGAGCAGTACTTC

D: -
size: once
J: TRBJ1-5
length: 15
V: TRBV27
CDR3: CASSSRSNSNQPQHF
DNA: TGTGCCAGCAGTTCACGAAGTAATAGCAATCAGCCCCAGCATTTT

D: -
size: -
J: TRBJ1-1
length: 13
V: TRBV2
CDR3: CASSLTRKTEAFF
DNA: TGTGCCAGCTCATTGACAAGGAAGACTGAAGCTTTCTTT

D: TRBD2
size: -
J: TRBJ2-5
length: 16
V: TRBV7-2
CDR3: CASSLVLAGGVETQYF
DNA: TGTGCCAGCAGCTTAGTCCTAGCGGGAGGAGTGGAGACCCAGTACTTC

D: -
size: -
J: TRBJ1-1
length: 14
V: TRBV18
CDR3: CASSPTVLNTEAFF
DNA: TGTGCCAGCTCACCGACAGTTTTGAACACTGAAGCTTTCTTT

D: TRBD2
size: -
J: TRBJ2-2
length: 19
V: TRBV2
CDR3: CASSAPGLAGGQNTGELFF
DNA: TGTGCCAGCAGTGCCCCGGGACTAGCGGGAGGGCAGAACACCGGGGAGCTGTTTTTT

D: -
size: -
J: TRBJ2-2
length: 14
V: TRBV18
CDR3: CASSPSTGAGELFF
DNA: TGTGCCAGCTCACCGAGCACGGGCGCCGGGGAGCTGTTTTTT

D: TRBD1
size: many
J: TRBJ1-2
length: 13
V: TRBV28
CDR3: CASRAGTDYGYTF
DNA: TGTGCCAGCAGGGCCGGGACAGATTACGGCTACACCTTC

D: TRBD1
size: once
J: TRBJ1-1
length: 14
V: TRBV9
CDR3: CASSVAGQVTEAFF
DNA: TGTGCCAGCAGCGTAGCCGGACAGGTCACTGAAGCTTTCTTT

D: -
size: -
J: TRBJ2-2
length: 15
V: TRBV7-7
CDR3: CASSLEGRAAGELFF
DNA: TGTGCTAGCAGCTTAGAAGGAAGGGCAGCCGGGGAGCTGTTTTTT

D: TRBD2
size: once
J: TRBJ2-3
length: 14
V: TRBV27
CDR3: CASSPSGSRYTQYF
DNA: TGTGCCAGCAGCCCAAGCGGGAGTCGGTATACGCAGTATTTT

D: TRBD2
size: -
J: TRBJ2-7
length: 16
V: TRBV14
CDR3: CASSQGGLAGVYEQYF
DNA: TGTGCCAGCAGCCAAGGGGGACTAGCGGGAGTCTACGAGCAGTACTTC

D: TRBD1
size: many
J: TRBJ1-4
length: 16
V: TRBV27
CDR3: CASSTTGGLTNEKLFF
DNA: TGTGCCAGCAGTACGACAGGGGGCCTAACTAATGAAAAACTGTTTTTT

D: TRBD1
size: once
J: TRBJ2-2
length: 15
V: TRBV12-5
CDR3: CASGSGTGTTGELFF
DNA: TGTGCTAGTGGTTCCGGGACAGGGACCACCGGGGAGCTGTTTTTT

D: -
size: many
J: TRBJ2-7
length: 16
V: TRBV15
CDR3: CATSLQMRGPPYEQYF
DNA: TGTGCCACCAGCTTGCAAATGCGGGGGCCACCCTACGAGCAGTACTTC

D: TRBD1
size: many
J: TRBJ1-5
length: 14
V: TRBV28
CDR3: CASLKTQGDQPQHF
DNA: TGTGCCAGCCTTAAAACTCAGGGGGATCAGCCCCAGCATTTT

D: -
size: -
J: TRBJ1-3
length: 13
V: TRBV15
CDR3: CATSREGRNTIYF
DNA: TGTGCCACCAGCAGAGAGGGGCGAAACACCATATATTTT

D: -
size: -
J: TRBJ1-1
length: 13
V: TRBV14
CDR3: CASSLIGGTEAFF
DNA: TGTGCCAGCAGCCTAATAGGGGGTACTGAAGCTTTCTTT

D: -
size: once
J: TRBJ2-7
length: 13
V: TRBV11-3
CDR3: CASSLEVGYEQYF
DNA: TGTGCCAGCAGCTTAGAGGTGGGCTACGAGCAGTACTTC

D: -
size: -
J: TRBJ2-7
length: 12
V: TRBV10-2
CDR3: CASTSQDYEQYF
DNA: TGCGCCAGCACATCCCAGGACTACGAGCAGTACTTC

D: -
size: -
J: TRBJ2-3
length: 11
V: TRBV30
CDR3: CAGGPHYTQYF
DNA: TGTGCTGGGGGACCCCACTATACGCAGTATTTT

D: TRBD1
size: -
J: TRBJ2-7
length: 15
V: TRBV7-2
CDR3: CASSWPGQGLYEQYF
DNA: TGTGCCAGCAGCTGGCCGGGACAGGGACTATACGAGCAGTACTTC

D: TRBD1
size: -
J: TRBJ2-3
length: 13
V: TRBV5-4
CDR3: CASSLRGPDTQYF
DNA: TGTGCCAGCAGCCTCAGGGGGCCAGATACGCAGTATTTT

D: -
size: -
J: TRBJ2-7
length: 11
V: TRBV7-9
CDR3: CASSKNYEQYF
DNA: TGTGCCAGCAGCAAGAACTACGAGCAGTACTTC

D: -
size: -
J: TRBJ2-1
length: 13
V: TRBV6-5
CDR3: CASSYGRVNEQFF
DNA: TGTGCCAGCAGTTACGGGCGCGTCAATGAGCAGTTCTTC

D: TRBD2
size: -
J: TRBJ2-7
length: 14
V: TRBV27
CDR3: CASSRTSGSYEQYF
DNA: TGTGCCAGCAGCAGGACTAGCGGGAGTTACGAGCAGTACTTC

D: TRBD2
size: -
J: TRBJ2-5
length: 14
V: TRBV15
CDR3: CATRLGGGEETQYF
DNA: TGTGCCACCCGCCTCGGGGGGGGCGAAGAGACCCAGTACTTC

D: -
size: -
J: TRBJ2-2
length: 15
V: TRBV2
CDR3: CASSEAASGVGELFF
DNA: TGTGCCAGCAGTGAAGCCGCTTCCGGAGTCGGGGAGCTGTTTTTT

D: -
size: -
J: TRBJ1-5
length: 16
V: TRBV5-6
CDR3: CASSSGQHYSNQPQHF
DNA: TGTGCCAGCAGCTCAGGACAGCACTATAGCAATCAGCCCCAGCATTTT

D: -
size: many
J: TRBJ2-7
length: 14
V: TRBV27
CDR3: CASSFDRRTYEQYF
DNA: TGTGCCAGCAGTTTTGATCGGCGAACCTACGAGCAGTACTTC

D: TRBD2
size: many
J: TRBJ2-3
length: 17
V: TRBV16
CDR3: CASSHRQVTSVGDTQYF
DNA: TGTGCCAGCAGCCATCGTCAAGTGACTAGCGTAGGAGATACGCAGTATTTT

D: -
size: -
J: TRBJ2-7
length: 11
V: TRBV12-2
CDR3: CASRLGGARYF
DNA: TGTGCAAGTCGCTTAGGGGGGGCTCGGTACTTC

D: -
size: few
J: TRBJ2-1
length: 14
V: TRBV11-3
CDR3: CASSLRGKSNEQFF
DNA: TGTGCCAGCAGCTTACGAGGGAAGAGCAATGAGCAGTTCTTC

D: -
size: -
J: TRBJ1-1
length: 15
V: TRBV30
CDR3: CAWSVLVGMNTEAFF
DNA: TGTGCCTGGAGTGTACTCGTGGGGATGAACACTGAAGCTTTCTTT

D: -
size: -
J: TRBJ2-3
length: 11
V: TRBV5-1
CDR3: CASSLRDTQYF
DNA: TGCGCCAGCAGCTTAAGAGATACGCAGTATTTT